This T cell receptor (beta chain) was captured in a study of brain T cells in children with intractable seizures. As for this clone: Antigen unknown.

Before surgery, patients took at least one anti-epileptic drug. Sequencing used immunoSEQ multiplex PCR; TCRdb keeps in-frame clones, though not all of them. The table records 110,000 or so clones, roughly 92% of them present only once. Study results and limitations: Patients' HCMV serostatus was unknown; virus specificity rests on CDR3 similarity alone.

Sequenced material: peripheral blood, taken at surgery. The receptor was derived from a boy under two years old with hemimegalencephaly and intractable seizures.

The DNA of the CDR3 is TGCGCCAGCAGCTTGTTGGCTAGCGGGAGGGACGAGCAGTACTTC. Encoded protein: CASSLLASGRDEQYF. The V call is TRBV5-1, the J call TRBJ2-7; TRBD2 agrees at 12 bases. V was pared by 1 base and J by 5 bases, with 4 bases of the junction left unmatched. Looked up from germline, CDR1 is SGHRS and CDR2 is YFSETQ. This CDR3 is built from 15 residues.